These 20 T cell receptor beta chains originate from one sample sequenced in a study of CD8 T cells in ankylosing spondylitis. TCRdb itself ran the 5' RACE reads through MiXCR, one entry per CDR3 protein. This sample yields over 95,000 distinct CDR3 sequences, of which 8% to 10% are seen a single time; around 10% belongs to the top ten. The specimen was blood, either unsorted or a sorted T cell fraction (not recorded which). All receptors come from a male donor with ankylosing spondylitis or in good health (not recorded which).

At least ten counts were recorded for this clonotype. This chain connects TRBV7-2 to TRBJ2-7; a weak D match, TRBD2 (5 bases). CDR3 length: 14 residues. Germline V lookup: CDR1 SGHTA, CDR2 FQGNSA. V lost 0 bases and J 1 base, leaving 7 bases between the germline ends. The CDR3 nucleotides are TGTGCCAGCAGCTTAGCTCGGGATTCCTACGAGCAGTACTTC. Translation: CASSLARDSYEQYF.

This clonotype was seen many times. CDR3 in DNA: TGTGCCAGCAGTTACGGGACTAGCGGGGGGGCTATAGATACGCAGTATTTT. This translates into CASSYGTSGGAIDTQYF. The chain employs TRBV6-2 or TRBV6-3 and TRBJ2-3; 16 nucleotides line up with TRBD2. The ends lost 2 bases at V and 5 bases at J; junction bases unmatched: 4. The V gene's germline CDR1 is MNHEY and CDR2 SVGEGT. This CDR3 contains 17 residues.

This clonotype has ten or more counts. The V gene is TRBV7-2, the J gene TRBJ2-2, with TRBD2 as a possible D gene (6 bases). The CDR3 contains 15 residues. Trimming left V 0 bases short and J 4 bases short, with 9 bases between. Germline-derived CDR1 and CDR2 are SGHTA and FQGNSA. The CDR3 nucleotides read TGTGCCAGCAGCTTAGCCCAGACTAGCACCGGGGAGCTGTTTTTT. It codes for CASSLAQTSTGELFF. Full variable domain (remainder filled in from reference TRBV7-2 and TRBJ2-2): GAGVSQSPSNKVTEKGKDVELRCDPISGHTALYWYRQSLGQGLEFLIYFQGNSAPDKSGLPSDRFSAERTGGSVSTLTIQRTQQEDSAVYLCASSLAQTSTGELFFGEGSRLTVL.

This clonotype was seen ten or more times. V and J are TRBV5-6 and TRBJ2-1; a possible D gene is TRBD2 (6 bases). CDR3 length equals 15 residues. Germline loops: CDR1 SGHDT, CDR2 YYEEEE. V was trimmed by 6 bases and J by 4 bases, leaving 17 bases between them. This CDR3 is CASNLWGGGYNEQFF. CDR3 nucleotides: TGTGCCAGCAATCTGTGGGGAGGAGGGTACAATGAGCAGTTCTTC.

This clonotype was seen repeatedly, ten times or more. The V gene is TRBV12-3 or TRBV12-4, the J gene TRBJ2-2; possibly TRBD1 for D (5 bases). V shed 5 bases and J shed 1 base, with 11 bases lying between them. This CDR3 is built from 15 residues. This CDR3 is CASSPQGRNTGELFF. The CDR3, as DNA: TGTGCCAGCAGTCCGCAGGGTCGGAACACCGGGGAGCTGTTTTTT.

This clonotype was seen at least ten times. The chain couples TRBV12-5 to TRBJ2-1; 7 nucleotides align to TRBD1. Per the germline V gene, CDR1 is LGHNT and CDR2 is FRNRAP. This CDR3 region has 15 residues. With 1 base clipped from V and 3 bases from J, the junction kept 3 bases outside the gene matches. The CDR3 protein is CASGLGGQSYNEQFF. DNA of the CDR3: TGTGCTAGTGGTTTGGGGGGACAGAGCTACAATGAGCAGTTCTTC.

The sample holds many counts of this clonotype. J is TRBJ1-1 and V is TRBV7-6, with a weak D call TRBD1 (6 bases). V was clipped by 4 bases and J by 1 base, with 22 bases between them. CDR1 SGHVS and CDR2 FNYEAQ come from the germline V gene. The CDR3 covers 18 residues. CDR3 nucleotides: TGTGCCAGCAGCTCTCTCCCGCAGGGGAAATCACGGAACACTGAAGCTTTCTTT. The encoded protein is CASSSLPQGKSRNTEAFF.

The sample holds many counts of this clonotype. The chain couples TRBV10-3 to TRBJ2-7; tentative D call: TRBD2 (6 bases). The CDR3 loop spans 15 amino acids. Between the trimmed V and J ends, which lost 5 bases and 7 bases, there was a span of 21 bases. Looked up from germline, CDR1 is ENHRY and CDR2 is SYGVKD. The CDR3 spells CAISYGDLMSGEQYF. The CDR3 DNA reads as TGTGCCATCAGTTACGGGGACTTGATGTCGGGGGAGCAGTACTTC.

This clonotype was found many times. The chain joins TRBV19 to TRBJ2-7; 11 nucleotides line up with TRBD2. Germline lookup yields CDR1 LNHDA and CDR2 SQIVND (reference sequence). V shed 6 bases and J 4 bases; nucleotides not matched to a gene: 5. The CDR3 runs to 14 residues. The CDR3: CASRPSGRTYEQYF. Here the CDR3 DNA reads TGTGCCAGTAGGCCTAGCGGGAGGACTTACGAGCAGTACTTC.

This clonotype has a count of ten or more. This rearrangement joins TRBV5-5 to TRBJ1-5; D might be TRBD1 (5 bases). CDR3 length equals 15 residues. Germline V gene sequence: CDR1 SGHKS, CDR2 YYEKEE (reference sequence). V was pared by 5 bases and J by 0 bases, with 12 bases between. The CDR3 spells CASSFGTPSNQPQHF. The CDR3, as DNA: TGTGCCAGCAGTTTCGGGACGCCTAGCAATCAGCCCCAGCATTTT.

This clonotype was recorded many times. The V gene is TRBV19, the J gene TRBJ2-7, with D perhaps TRBD2 (6 bases). V was trimmed by 3 bases and J by 4 bases, leaving 13 bases between them. Germline-derived CDR1 and CDR2 are LNHDA and SQIVND (reference sequence). This CDR3 has 14 residues. CDR3 coding DNA: TGTGCCAGTAGTATGCTGGCAGGGACTTACGAGCAGTACTTC. It encodes CASSMLAGTYEQYF.

This clonotype was observed many times. This chain links TRBV5-6 with TRBJ2-5; D may be TRBD1 (6 bases). CDR1 and CDR2 (germline): SGHDT, YYEEEE. The ends were cut back, 2 bases at V and 5 bases at J, with 10 bases in the middle. The CDR3 totals 13 residues. Written as DNA, the CDR3 is TGTGCCAGCAGCTTTACAGGGCGGGAGACCCAGTACTTC. Protein sequence: CASSFTGRETQYF.

This clonotype was seen ten or more times. The chain recombines TRBV4-2 with TRBJ2-3; 7 nucleotides line up with TRBD2. V shed 3 bases, J shed 4 bases, and the junction held 16 bases outside the gene matches. Germline CDR1 and CDR2: LGHNA and YNFKEQ. The CDR3 consists of 18 residues. The CDR3 spells CASSQGFLGRPDSDTQYF. CDR3 coding DNA: TGTGCCAGCAGCCAGGGTTTTCTCGGGAGGCCCGATTCAGATACGCAGTATTTT.

The CDR3 region has the DNA TGCGCCAGCAGCCAAGATTCGGGCCACACAGATACGCAGTATTTT. This codes for CASSQDSGHTDTQYF. The chain couples TRBV4-3 to TRBJ2-3; D is unclear. The CDR3 length is 15 residues. The V end was cut by 0 bases, the J end by 2 bases, with 9 bases between. Germline-derived CDR1 and CDR2 are LGHNA and YSLEER.

This clonotype has just a few counts. The V and J genes are TRBV5-1 and TRBJ1-4; D is unresolved. Trimming left V 3 bases short and J 7 bases short, with 13 bases between. CDR3 length: 14 residues. Germline assignment: CDR1 SGHRS and CDR2 YFSETQ. CDR3 nucleotides: TGCGCCAGCAGCTCGGGCGGGCTGGGTGAAAAACTGTTTTTT. It encodes CASSSGGLGEKLFF.

This clonotype was recorded at least ten times. The chain has TRBV3-1 and TRBJ2-3, with 8 positions matching TRBD2. Unmatched junction bases numbered 10, after V lost 0 bases and J lost 5 bases. Germline assignment: CDR1 LGHDT and CDR2 YNNKEL (reference sequence). The CDR3 runs to 17 residues. CDR3 in DNA: TGTGCCAGCAGCCAAGAAGTCGGGAGGGCCTGGGTAGATACGCAGTATTTT. Residues: CASSQEVGRAWVDTQYF.

This clonotype was detected a few times. J is TRBJ1-1 and V is TRBV7-9, with 7 bases lining up with TRBD1. The CDR3 consists of 15 residues. V was pared by 5 bases and J by 4 bases, with 10 bases of the junction left unmatched. The V gene's germline CDR1 is SEHNR and CDR2 FQNEAQ (reference sequence). In nucleotides, the CDR3 is TGTGCCAGCAGCCCGCCCGACAGGGTGATCACTGAAGCTTTCTTT. It specifies CASSPPDRVITEAFF.

This clonotype was counted many times. V gene TRBV20-1 combines with J gene TRBJ2-7; 7 positions match TRBD1. The CDR3 contains 13 residues. V lost 2 bases to trimming and J lost 3 bases; unmatched junction nucleotides: 4. Per germline, CDR1 DFQATT and CDR2 SNEGSKA (reference sequence). The CDR3 bases are TGCAGTGCTAGAAGACAGGGTCACTACGAGCAGTACTTC. Residues: CSARRQGHYEQYF.

This clonotype has only a few counts. The gene calls are TRBV5-1 and TRBJ1-3; 7 bases align to TRBD1. V lost 4 bases, J lost 6 bases, and 16 bases stayed unmatched. CDR3 length: 17 amino acids. The germline gives CDR1 SGHRS, CDR2 YFSETQ. The CDR3, as DNA: TGCGCCAGCAGCGTTGGAGCGAGCAGGGGGGTTACAAACACCATATATTTT. Its translation: CASSVGASRGVTNTIYF.

The rearrangement uses TRBV3-1 and TRBJ1-5; D remains ambiguous. V shed 0 bases and J shed 1 base, with 7 bases lying between them. Germline V gives CDR1 LGHDT, CDR2 YNNKEL (reference sequence). The CDR3 sequence is 15 residues long. The CDR3 protein is CASSQDTGSNQPQHF. As DNA, the CDR3 is TGTGCCAGCAGCCAAGATACGGGGAGCAATCAGCCCCAGCATTTT.